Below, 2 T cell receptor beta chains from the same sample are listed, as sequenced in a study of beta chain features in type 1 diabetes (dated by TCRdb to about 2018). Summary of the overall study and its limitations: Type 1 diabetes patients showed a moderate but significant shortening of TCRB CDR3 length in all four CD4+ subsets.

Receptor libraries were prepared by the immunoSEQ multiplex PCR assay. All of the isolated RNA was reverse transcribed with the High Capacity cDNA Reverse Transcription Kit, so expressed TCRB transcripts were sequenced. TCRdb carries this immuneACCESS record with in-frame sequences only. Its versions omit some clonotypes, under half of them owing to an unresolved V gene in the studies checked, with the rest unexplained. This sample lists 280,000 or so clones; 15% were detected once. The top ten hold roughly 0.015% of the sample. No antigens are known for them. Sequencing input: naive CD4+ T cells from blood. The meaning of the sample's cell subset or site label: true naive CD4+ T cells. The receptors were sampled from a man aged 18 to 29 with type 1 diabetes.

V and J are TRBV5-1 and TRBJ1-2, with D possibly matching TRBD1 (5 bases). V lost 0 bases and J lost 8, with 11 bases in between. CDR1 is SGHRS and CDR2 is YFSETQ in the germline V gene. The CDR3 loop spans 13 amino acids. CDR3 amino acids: CASSLVQGGGYTF. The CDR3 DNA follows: TGCGCCAGCAGCTTGGTCCAGGGAGGCGGCTACACCTTC.

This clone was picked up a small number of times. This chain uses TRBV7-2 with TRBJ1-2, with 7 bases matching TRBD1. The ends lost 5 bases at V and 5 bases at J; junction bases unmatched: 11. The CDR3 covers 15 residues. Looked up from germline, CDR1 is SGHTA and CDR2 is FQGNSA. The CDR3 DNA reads TGTGCCAGCAGCCGAGGACAGGCTCTACGATATGGCTACACCTTC. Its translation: CASSRGQALRYGYTF.